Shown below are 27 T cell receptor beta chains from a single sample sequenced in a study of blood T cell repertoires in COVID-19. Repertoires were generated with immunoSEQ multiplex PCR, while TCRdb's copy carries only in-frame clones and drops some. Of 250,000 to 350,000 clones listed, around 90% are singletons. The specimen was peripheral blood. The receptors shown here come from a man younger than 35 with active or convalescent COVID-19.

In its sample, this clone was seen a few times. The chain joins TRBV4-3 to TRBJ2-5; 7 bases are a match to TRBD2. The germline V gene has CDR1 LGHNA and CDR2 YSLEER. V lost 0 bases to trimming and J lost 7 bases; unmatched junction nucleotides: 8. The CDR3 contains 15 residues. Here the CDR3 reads CASSQDRTRGRTQYF. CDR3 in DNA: TGCGCCAGCAGCCAAGATCGGACTAGAGGGCGGACCCAGTACTTC.

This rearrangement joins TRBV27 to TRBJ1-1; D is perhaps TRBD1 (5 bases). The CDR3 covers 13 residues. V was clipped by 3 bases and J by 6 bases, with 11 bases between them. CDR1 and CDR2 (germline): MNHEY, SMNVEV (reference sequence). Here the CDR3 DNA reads TGTGCCAGCAGTTTTCGGGGGGTAGCTGAAGCTTTCTTT. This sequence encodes CASSFRGVAEAFF.

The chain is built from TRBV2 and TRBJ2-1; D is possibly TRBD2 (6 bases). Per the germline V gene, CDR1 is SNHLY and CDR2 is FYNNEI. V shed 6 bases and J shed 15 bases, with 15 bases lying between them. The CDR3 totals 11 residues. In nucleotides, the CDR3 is TGTGCCAGCAGGCAAGCGGGTCAATGGTTCTTC. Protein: CASRQAGQWFF.

The CDR3 loop reads CASSLSRGASYEQYF. CDR3 in DNA: TGTGCCAGCAGCTTAAGTCGGGGGGCCTCCTACGAGCAGTACTTC. The gene calls are TRBV7-9 and TRBJ2-7, with D perhaps matching TRBD2 (7 bases). Germline CDR1 and CDR2: SEHNR and FQNEAQ (reference sequence). V gave up 2 bases and J gave up 0 bases, with 11 bases separating them. The CDR3 sequence is 15 residues long.

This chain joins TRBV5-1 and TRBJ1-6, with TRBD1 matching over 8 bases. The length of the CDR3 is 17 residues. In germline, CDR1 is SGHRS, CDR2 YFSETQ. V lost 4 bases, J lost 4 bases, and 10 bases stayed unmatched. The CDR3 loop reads CASSIEPGQGYNSPLHF. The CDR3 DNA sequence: TGCGCCAGCAGCATAGAACCAGGACAGGGTTATAATTCACCCCTCCACTTT.

CDR3 amino acids: CASSQGGQGDNEQFF. The CDR3 DNA reads as TGCGCCAGCAGCCAAGGAGGACAGGGGGACAATGAGCAGTTCTTC. The chain has TRBV4-1 and TRBJ2-1, with 10 bases matching TRBD1. Losses at the gene ends were 1 base for V and 5 bases for J; bases not matched to a gene: 2. Germline V gene sequence: CDR1 MGHRA, CDR2 YSYEKL. The CDR3 is 15 residues long.

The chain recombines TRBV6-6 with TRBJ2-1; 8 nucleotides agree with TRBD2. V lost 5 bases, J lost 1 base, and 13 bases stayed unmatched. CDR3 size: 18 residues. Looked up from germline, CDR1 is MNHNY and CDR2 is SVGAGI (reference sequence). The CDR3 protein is CASSPMLGGGLSYNEQFF. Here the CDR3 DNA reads TGTGCCAGCAGTCCCATGCTGGGCGGGGGGCTGTCCTACAATGAGCAGTTCTTC.

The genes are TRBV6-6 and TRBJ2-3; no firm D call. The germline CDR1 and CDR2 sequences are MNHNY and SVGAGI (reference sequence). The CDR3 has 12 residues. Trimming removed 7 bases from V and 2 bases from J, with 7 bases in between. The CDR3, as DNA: TGTGCCAGCACTACAGACACAGATACGCAGTATTTT. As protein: CASTTDTDTQYF.

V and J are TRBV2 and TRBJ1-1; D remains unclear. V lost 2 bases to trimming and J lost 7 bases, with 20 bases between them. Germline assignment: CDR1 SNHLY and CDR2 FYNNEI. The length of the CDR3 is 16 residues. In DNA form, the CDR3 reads TGTGCCAGCAGTGAATCGACGACATCACTTTCTATTGAAGCTTTCTTT. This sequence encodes CASSESTTSLSIEAFF.

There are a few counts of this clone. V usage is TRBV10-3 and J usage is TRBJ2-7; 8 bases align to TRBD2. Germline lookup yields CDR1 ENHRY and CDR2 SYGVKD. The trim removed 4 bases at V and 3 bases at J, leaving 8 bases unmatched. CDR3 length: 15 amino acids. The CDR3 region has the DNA TGTGCCATCAGTGGTAGCGGGGTTACGTACTACGAGCAGTACTTC. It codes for CAISGSGVTYYEQYF.

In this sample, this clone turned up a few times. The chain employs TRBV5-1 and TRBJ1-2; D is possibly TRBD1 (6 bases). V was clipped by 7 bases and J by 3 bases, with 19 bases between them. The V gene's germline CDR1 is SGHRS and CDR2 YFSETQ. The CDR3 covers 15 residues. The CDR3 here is CASRDTAGFDYGYTF. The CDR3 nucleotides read TGCGCCAGCCGGGACACCGCTGGTTTTGACTATGGCTACACCTTC.

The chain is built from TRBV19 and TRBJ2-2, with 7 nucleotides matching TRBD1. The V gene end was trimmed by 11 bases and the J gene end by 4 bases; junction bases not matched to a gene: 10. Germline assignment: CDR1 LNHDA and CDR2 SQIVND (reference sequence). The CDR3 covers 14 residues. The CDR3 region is CAGSTGAFTGELFF. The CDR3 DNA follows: TGTGCCGGATCAACAGGGGCCTTCACCGGGGAGCTGTTTTTT.

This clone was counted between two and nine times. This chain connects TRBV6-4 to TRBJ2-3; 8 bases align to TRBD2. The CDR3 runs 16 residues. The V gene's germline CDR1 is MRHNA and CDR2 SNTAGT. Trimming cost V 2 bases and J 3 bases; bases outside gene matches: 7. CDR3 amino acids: CASSDQGLVGTDTQYF. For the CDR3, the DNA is TGTGCCAGCAGTGACCAGGGACTAGTTGGGACAGATACGCAGTATTTT.

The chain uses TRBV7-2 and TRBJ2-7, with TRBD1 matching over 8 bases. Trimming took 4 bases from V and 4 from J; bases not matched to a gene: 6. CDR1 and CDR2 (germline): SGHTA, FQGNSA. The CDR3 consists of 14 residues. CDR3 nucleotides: TGTGCCAGCAGCTGGAGGACAGGGCCTTACGAGCAGTACTTC. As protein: CASSWRTGPYEQYF. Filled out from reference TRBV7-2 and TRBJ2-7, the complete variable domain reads GAGVSQSPSNKVTEKGKDVELRCDPISGHTALYWYRQSLGQGLEFLIYFQGNSAPDKSGLPSDRFSAERTGGSVSTLTIQRTQQEDSAVYLCASSWRTGPYEQYFGPGTRLTVT.

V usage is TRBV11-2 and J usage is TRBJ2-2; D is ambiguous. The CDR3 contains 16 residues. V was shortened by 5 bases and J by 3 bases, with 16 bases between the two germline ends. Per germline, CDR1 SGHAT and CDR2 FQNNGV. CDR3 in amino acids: CASSHGDSWYTGELFF. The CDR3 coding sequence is TGTGCCAGCAGCCATGGCGACTCCTGGTACACCGGGGAGCTGTTTTTT.

Here the CDR3 reads CASSRTGGIGNEKLFF. CDR3 DNA: TGTGCCAGCAGCCGGACAGGGGGCATTGGTAATGAAAAACTGTTTTTT. This rearrangement joins TRBV5-4 to TRBJ1-4; 11 positions match TRBD1. Germline V gene data show CDR1 as SGHNT and CDR2 as YYREEE (reference sequence). There are 16 residues in the CDR3. Trimming took 4 bases from V and 4 from J; bases not matched to a gene: 6.

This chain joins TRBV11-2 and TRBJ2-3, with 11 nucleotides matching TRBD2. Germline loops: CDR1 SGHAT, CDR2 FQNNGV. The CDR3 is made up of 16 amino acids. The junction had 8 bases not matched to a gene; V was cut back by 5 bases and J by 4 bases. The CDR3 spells CASSAMTSGASDTQYF. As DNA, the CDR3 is TGTGCCAGCAGCGCTATGACTAGCGGGGCGTCAGATACGCAGTATTTT.

The CDR3 is CASCQLSGTEAFF. CDR3 DNA sequence: TGTGCCAGCTGTCAGCTCTCGGGAACTGAAGCTTTCTTT. The chain links TRBV28 to TRBJ1-1; no reliable D call. V lost 8 bases and J 5 bases, leaving 15 bases between the germline ends. CDR3 length: 13 amino acids. Germline values: CDR1 MDHEN, CDR2 SYDVKM. Full variable domain (remainder filled in from reference TRBV28 and TRBJ1-1): DVKVTQSSRYLVKRTGEKVFLECVQDMDHENMFWYRQDPGLGLRLIYFSYDVKMKEKGDIPEGYSVSREKKERFSLILESASTNQTSMYLCASCQLSGTEAFFGQGTRLTVV.

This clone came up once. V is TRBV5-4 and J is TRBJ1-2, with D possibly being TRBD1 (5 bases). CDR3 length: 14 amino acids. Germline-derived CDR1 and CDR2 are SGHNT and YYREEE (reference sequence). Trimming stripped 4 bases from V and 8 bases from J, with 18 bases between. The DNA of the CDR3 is TGTGCCAGCAGCGTCGACAGCAGGATAGAAGGCTACACCTTC. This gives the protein CASSVDSRIEGYTF.

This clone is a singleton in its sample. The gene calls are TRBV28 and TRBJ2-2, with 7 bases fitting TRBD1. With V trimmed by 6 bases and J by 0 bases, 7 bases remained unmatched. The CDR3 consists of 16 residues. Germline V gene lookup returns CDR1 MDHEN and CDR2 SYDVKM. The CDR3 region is CASSHNRGTNTGELFF. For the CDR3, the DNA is TGTGCCAGCAGCCACAACAGGGGCACGAACACCGGGGAGCTGTTTTTT.

The CDR3 here is CASSIRGGAVYGYTF. The DNA of the CDR3 is TGTGCCAGTAGTATAAGGGGGGGCGCGGTCTATGGCTACACCTTC. The chain couples TRBV19 to TRBJ1-2; D possibly corresponds to TRBD1 (6 bases). This CDR3 has 15 residues. Trimming pared 2 bases from V and 4 bases from J, leaving 14 bases between. The germline CDR1 and CDR2 sequences are LNHDA and SQIVND (reference sequence).

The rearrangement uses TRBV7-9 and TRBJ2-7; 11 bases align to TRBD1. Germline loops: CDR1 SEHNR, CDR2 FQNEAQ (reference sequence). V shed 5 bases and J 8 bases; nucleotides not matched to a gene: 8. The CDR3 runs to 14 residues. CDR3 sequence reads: CASSLRDRGDKQYF. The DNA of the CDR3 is TGTGCCAGCAGCCTCCGGGACAGGGGGGACAAGCAGTACTTC.

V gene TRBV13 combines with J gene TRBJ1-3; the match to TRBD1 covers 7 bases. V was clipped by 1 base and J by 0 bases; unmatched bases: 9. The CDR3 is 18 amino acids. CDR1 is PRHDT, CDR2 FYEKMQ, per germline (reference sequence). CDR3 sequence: CASSLEYLGQYSGNTIYF. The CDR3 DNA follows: TGTGCCAGCAGCTTAGAGTATTTGGGACAGTACTCTGGAAACACCATATATTTT.

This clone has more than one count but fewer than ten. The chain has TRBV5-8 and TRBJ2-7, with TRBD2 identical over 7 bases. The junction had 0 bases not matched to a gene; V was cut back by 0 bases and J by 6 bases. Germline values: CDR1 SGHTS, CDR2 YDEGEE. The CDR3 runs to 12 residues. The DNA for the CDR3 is TGTGCCAGCAGCTTGGGCGGGGGCGAGCAGTACTTC. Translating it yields CASSLGGGEQYF.

CDR3 nucleotides: TGCGCCAGCAGGAGAAACCGGCGACAGGGGGCCCCTGAAGCTTTCTTT. Residues: CASRRNRRQGAPEAFF. The V gene is TRBV5-1, the J gene TRBJ1-1; 10 nucleotides agree with TRBD1. Germline V gives CDR1 SGHRS, CDR2 YFSETQ. This CDR3 has 16 residues. The J segment lost 6 bases and the V segment lost 5 bases, leaving 13 bases of the junction unmatched.

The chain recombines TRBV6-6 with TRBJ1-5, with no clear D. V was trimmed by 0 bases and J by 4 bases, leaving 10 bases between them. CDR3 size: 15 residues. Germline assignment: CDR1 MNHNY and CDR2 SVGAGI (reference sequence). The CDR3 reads CASSYSVDNNQPQHF. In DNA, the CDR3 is TGTGCCAGCAGTTACTCCGTCGACAATAATCAGCCCCAGCATTTT.

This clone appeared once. In DNA, the CDR3 is TGTGCCAGCAGCCCATGGGGGGCGAACACCGGGGAGCTGTTTTTT. Its translation: CASSPWGANTGELFF. The V call is TRBV4-2, the J call TRBJ2-2; D may be TRBD2 (6 bases). CDR3 length: 15 amino acids. Germline CDR1 LGHNA, CDR2 YNFKEQ. Trimming shortened V by 4 bases and J by 0 bases, and 9 bases separated the two germline ends.